These 28 T cell receptor beta chains were sequenced from one sample in a study of CD8+CD57+ T cells in acquired aplastic anemia. For CDR3 and TCR beta VDJ profiling, genomic DNA was the template used. TCRdb redid the calling of the reads with MiXCR, one entry per CDR3 protein. The sample has roughly 160,000 distinct CDR3 sequences, approximately 60% seen once. Sequenced sample: sorted CD4+, CD8+, or CD8+CD57+ T cells (not recorded which) from PBMCs. The receptors stem from a human donor in good health.

CDR3 in DNA: TGTGCCAGTAGGGGGGCGGGGGCAGATACGCAGTATTTT. This codes for CASRGAGADTQYF. The genes are TRBV19 and TRBJ2-3, with a tentative D call TRBD2 (7 bases). Germline CDR1 and CDR2: LNHDA and SQIVND (reference sequence). Trimming took 6 bases from V and 4 from J, leaving 11 bases between them. The CDR3 sequence is 13 residues long.

The V and J genes are TRBV14 and TRBJ1-3; D call uncertain. V lost 2 bases and J lost 0, with 8 bases in between. Germline lookup yields CDR1 SGHDN and CDR2 FVKESK. The CDR3 is made up of 15 amino acids. The CDR3 is CASSQQDFSGNTIYF. The CDR3 region has the DNA TGTGCCAGCAGCCAACAGGATTTCTCTGGAAACACCATATATTTT.

The chain combines TRBV29-1 with TRBJ2-1, with TRBD2 identical over 8 bases. Germline trimming cut 3 bases from V and 10 bases from J; bases unmatched to any gene: 11. The CDR3 contains 14 residues. CDR1 and CDR2 (germline): SQVTM, ANQGSEA. The CDR3 region is CSVESSGSLNEQFF. CDR3 bases: TGCAGCGTTGAGTCTAGCGGGTCACTAAACGAGCAGTTCTTC.

This clonotype has ten or more counts. V is TRBV19 and J is TRBJ2-3; D ambiguous. The CDR3 spans 15 residues. V shed 4 bases and J shed 3 bases, with 14 bases lying between them. From germline, CDR1 is LNHDA and CDR2 SQIVND (reference sequence). CDR3 residues: CASSSTSWGTDTQYF. As DNA, the CDR3 is TGTGCCAGTAGTAGCACCTCCTGGGGTACAGATACGCAGTATTTT.

With respect to this clonotype: A much larger clone sits a single nucleotide away, making a read error possible. This chain links TRBV6-5 with TRBJ1-2, with a possible D match to TRBD1 (5 bases). V was pared by 2 bases and J by 6 bases, with 13 bases between. The CDR3 sequence is 14 residues long. Germline V gene data show CDR1 as MNHEY and CDR2 as SVGAGI. CDR3 sequence: CASSYGGAPNGYTF. CDR3 DNA: TGTGCCAGCAGTTACGGCGGGGCGCCCAATGGCTACACCTTC.

Comment on this clonotype: At one of its ends the junction is not consistent with the germline gene, which may arise from a read error. V gene TRBV2 combines with J gene TRBJ1-6; the D gene is possibly TRBD1 (6 bases). The germline CDR1 and CDR2 sequences are SNHLY and FYNNEI. This CDR3 comprises 16 residues. The CDR3 DNA sequence: TGTGCCAGCAGTGAATTTAGTGTACAGGGCAATTCGCCCCTCCACTTT. Amino acid sequence: CASSEFSVQGNSPLHF.

This clonotype has ten or more counts. This sequence joins TRBV27 and TRBJ2-7; D uncertain. From germline, CDR1 is MNHEY and CDR2 SMNVEV (reference sequence). Trimming shortened V by 5 bases and J by 4 bases, and 6 bases separated the two germline ends. The CDR3 contains 11 residues. The CDR3 DNA reads as TGTGCCAGCAGTCCCGGTTACGAGCAGTACTTC. Protein: CASSPGYEQYF.

This clonotype was counted only a few times. J is TRBJ2-7 and V is TRBV2; D possibly corresponds to TRBD2 (6 bases). Germline assignment: CDR1 SNHLY and CDR2 FYNNEI. The CDR3 runs 13 residues. Trimming removed 8 bases from V and 5 bases from J, with 16 bases in between. In DNA, the CDR3 is TGTGCCAGCTGGAGGGCGAAATCCAACGAGCAGTACTTC. Its protein product is CASWRAKSNEQYF.

This clonotype was seen more than once but under ten times. The V gene is TRBV20-1, the J gene TRBJ2-1; TRBD2 might be the D (7 bases). The CDR3 length is 14 residues. Germline assignment: CDR1 DFQATT and CDR2 SNEGSKA (reference sequence). Trimming removed 1 base from V and 15 bases from J, with 22 bases in between. The DNA of the CDR3 is TGCAGTGCTAGAGCGGGGGGCCAGGACTGGCTATCGTTCTTC. Translating it yields CSARAGGQDWLSFF.

The chain combines TRBV6-5 with TRBJ2-3; D is unclear. Trimming took 2 bases from V and 3 from J, leaving 6 bases between them. In germline, CDR1 is MNHEY, CDR2 SVGAGI. The CDR3 is 13 residues long. The CDR3 nucleotides read TGTGCCAGCAGTTACAGACTGACAGATACGCAGTATTTT. Encoded protein: CASSYRLTDTQYF.

This clonotype was recorded at least ten times. The V and J genes are TRBV12-3 or TRBV12-4 and TRBJ2-5; maybe TRBD1 (5 bases). V dropped 2 bases and J dropped 1 base, with 8 bases sitting between them. The CDR3 is 14 amino acids. The CDR3 DNA is TGTGCCAGCAGTTTAACACAGGCCCAAGAGACCCAGTACTTC. It encodes CASSLTQAQETQYF.

V and J are TRBV10-3 and TRBJ1-2; 9 nucleotides align to TRBD1. The germline V gene has CDR1 ENHRY and CDR2 SYGVKD. The CDR3 loop spans 16 amino acids. The junction had 5 bases not matched to a gene; V was cut back by 2 bases and J by 1 base. CDR3 amino acids: CAISEMGGQGNYGYTF. CDR3 bases: TGTGCCATCAGTGAGATGGGGGGACAGGGTAACTATGGCTACACCTTC.

The chain has TRBV9 and TRBJ2-3; TRBD2 matches 7 bases. The V segment lost 0 bases and the J segment 11 bases; nucleotides outside the gene matches: 9. This CDR3 contains 14 residues. The germline V gene encodes CDR1 SGDLS and CDR2 YYNGEE. CDR3 protein: CASSVGPGGYEQYF. CDR3 DNA: TGTGCCAGCAGCGTAGGCCCGGGGGGATACGAGCAGTATTTT.

The chain couples TRBV7-2 to TRBJ2-7; tentatively, D is TRBD1 (6 bases). Deletions cut 3 bases from V and 3 bases from J, with 12 bases between. Germline CDR1 and CDR2: SGHTA and FQGNSA. The CDR3 is 14 amino acids. The CDR3 loop is CASSFSLQGYEQYF. As DNA, the CDR3 is TGTGCCAGCAGCTTTTCCCTACAGGGCTACGAGCAGTACTTC.

This clonotype has only one observation. The chain carries TRBV7-9 and TRBJ1-2, with 7 bases that match TRBD1. The CDR3 covers 15 residues. From germline, CDR1 is SEHNR and CDR2 FQNEAQ (reference sequence). V lost 3 bases to trimming and J lost 2 bases; unmatched junction nucleotides: 6. CDR3 sequence: CASSFSGTANYGYTF. The CDR3 DNA reads as TGTGCCAGCAGCTTTTCCGGGACAGCAAACTATGGCTACACCTTC.

There are many counts of this clonotype. The genes are TRBV2 and TRBJ2-7, with D possibly TRBD1 on 5 matching bases. CDR1 and CDR2 (germline): SNHLY, FYNNEI. Trimming took 5 bases from V and 2 from J, leaving 13 bases between them. The CDR3 contains 14 residues. The CDR3 loop is CASSPQTETYEQYF. CDR3 DNA sequence: TGTGCCAGCAGTCCTCAGACAGAGACCTACGAGCAGTACTTC. The entire variable domain, with the rest obtained from reference TRBV2 and TRBJ2-7, is as follows: EPEVTQTPSHQVTQMGQEVILRCVPISNHLYFYWYRQILGQKVEFLVSFYNNEISEKSEIFDDQFSVERPDGSNFTLKIRSTKLEDSAMYFCASSPQTETYEQYFGPGTRLTVT.

The chain is built from TRBV14 and TRBJ1-1, with D perhaps TRBD1 (5 bases). V shed 4 bases and J shed 4 bases, with 16 bases lying between them. Germline CDR1 and CDR2: SGHDN and FVKESK. The CDR3 consists of 15 residues. CDR3 coding DNA: TGTGCCAGCAGCCGGGACGGAGCGTTGAGCACTGAAGCTTTCTTT. It encodes CASSRDGALSTEAFF. Full variable domain (missing parts from reference TRBV14 and TRBJ1-1): EAGVTQFPSHSVIEKGQTVTLRCDPISGHDNLYWYRRVMGKEIKFLLHFVKESKQDESGMPNNRFLAERTGGTYSTLKVQPAELEDSGVYFCASSRDGALSTEAFFGQGTRLTVV.

This clonotype was seen many times. The rearrangement uses TRBV9 and TRBJ2-7; 10 bases are shared with TRBD1. V shed 4 bases and J 6 bases; nucleotides not matched to a gene: 4. CDR1 and CDR2 from the germline V gene are SGDLS and YYNGEE. The CDR3 has 13 amino acids. CDR3 loop: CASSPRTGGEQYF. CDR3 sequence (DNA): TGTGCCAGCAGCCCCCGGACAGGGGGCGAGCAGTACTTC. Full variable domain (outside the CDR3, taken from reference TRBV9 and TRBJ2-7): DSGVTQTPKHLITATGQRVTLRCSPRSGDLSVYWYQQSLDQGLQFLIQYYNGEERAKGNILERFSAQQFPDLHSELNLSSLELGDSALYFCASSPRTGGEQYFGPGTRLTVT.

This clonotype was detected once. The chain employs TRBV29-1 and TRBJ2-5; a possible D gene is TRBD1 (5 bases). Germline V gives CDR1 SQVTM, CDR2 ANQGSEA. The CDR3 runs 13 residues. Trimming shortened V by 4 bases and J by 3 bases, and 12 bases separated the two germline ends. The chain's CDR3 is CSVGMTAKETQYF. The CDR3 coding sequence is TGCAGCGTTGGAATGACAGCCAAAGAGACCCAGTACTTC. The full variable domain, with the rest looked up from reference TRBV29-1 and TRBJ2-5, is SAVISQKPSRDICQRGTSLTIQCQVDSQVTMMFWYRQQPGQSLTLIATANQGSEATYESGFVIDKFPISRPNLTFSTLTVSNMSPEDSSIYLCSVGMTAKETQYFGPGTRLLVL.

A single count supports this clonotype. This chain links TRBV6-4 with TRBJ1-2; D gene ambiguous. Trimming removed 6 bases at V and 12 bases at J, with 20 bases between. CDR3 length: 13 residues. Per germline, CDR1 MRHNA and CDR2 SNTAGT. CDR3 amino acids: CASREGRSSGNTF. CDR3 nucleotide sequence: TGTGCCAGCAGGGAAGGACGGAGCTCTGGAAACACCTTC.

This sequence joins TRBV19 and TRBJ2-5, with 8 bases lining up with TRBD2. CDR1 is LNHDA and CDR2 is SQIVND in the germline V gene (reference sequence). J gave up 1 base and V 5 bases, and 18 bases lay outside the gene matches. The length of the CDR3 is 19 residues. For the CDR3, the DNA is TGTGCCAGTAGTCCCAACCACGGGGGGGGCGAATCCTTCCAAGAGACCCAGTACTTC. It specifies CASSPNHGGGESFQETQYF.

This clonotype was counted only a few times. This chain links TRBV2 with TRBJ2-3; 8 bases map to TRBD2. CDR3 length equals 14 residues. Germline V gives CDR1 SNHLY, CDR2 FYNNEI. With 6 bases clipped from V and 2 bases from J, the junction kept 4 bases outside the gene matches. The chain's CDR3 is CASSPGLATDTQYF. The CDR3 nucleotides are TGTGCCAGCAGCCCAGGACTAGCCACAGATACGCAGTATTTT. Full variable domain (remainder filled in from reference TRBV2 and TRBJ2-3): EPEVTQTPSHQVTQMGQEVILRCVPISNHLYFYWYRQILGQKVEFLVSFYNNEISEKSEIFDDQFSVERPDGSNFTLKIRSTKLEDSAMYFCASSPGLATDTQYFGPGTRLTVL.

This clonotype was detected many times. The chain combines TRBV9 with TRBJ2-1; D could derive from TRBD1 or TRBD2 (6 bases each). The CDR3 covers 14 residues. Trimming took off 2 bases at V and 6 bases at J, with 12 bases between the two ends. Germline V gene data show CDR1 as SGDLS and CDR2 as YYNGEE. The CDR3 coding sequence is TGTGCCAGCAGCGTTCCCGGGGGCCTCAATGAGCAGTTCTTC. It codes for CASSVPGGLNEQFF.

This clonotype was seen a handful of times. V usage is TRBV7-3 and J usage is TRBJ2-7, with 7 bases fitting TRBD2. Germline V lookup: CDR1 SGHTA, CDR2 FQGTGA. V gave up 4 bases and J gave up 7 bases; unmatched junction bases: 7. The CDR3 covers 13 residues. Written as DNA, the CDR3 is TGTGCCAGCAGCTCTTTGAACGGGGGGGAGCAGTACTTC. Translating it yields CASSSLNGGEQYF.

The J gene is TRBJ2-7, the V gene TRBV5-6; 7 positions match TRBD1. Germline lookup yields CDR1 SGHDT and CDR2 YYEEEE. J was trimmed by 7 bases and V by 0 bases; bases with no gene match: 4. CDR3 length equals 13 residues. For the CDR3, the DNA is TGTGCCAGCAGCTTGGACCCGGGACAGGAGCAGTACTTC. It yields the protein CASSLDPGQEQYF. Supplemented by reference TRBV5-6 and TRBJ2-7, the full variable domain reads DAGVTQSPTHLIKTRGQQVTLRCSPKSGHDTVSWYQQALGQGPQFIFQYYEEEERQRGNFPDRFSGHQFPNYSSELNVNALLLGDSALYLCASSLDPGQEQYFGPGTRLTVT.

This chain joins TRBV20-1 and TRBJ2-3; tentative D call: TRBD2 (6 bases). The V end was cut by 5 bases, the J end by 5 bases, with 11 bases between. Germline CDR1 DFQATT, CDR2 SNEGSKA (reference sequence). This CDR3 has 12 amino acids. CDR3 amino acids: CSALRRGDTQYF. DNA of the CDR3: TGCAGTGCTCTCCGGCGGGGAGATACGCAGTATTTT.

This clonotype was seen more than once but under ten times. CDR3 protein: CASSYSDRRHEQYF. CDR3 nucleotides: TGTGCCAGCAGTTACTCGGACAGGCGGCACGAGCAGTACTTC. The chain couples TRBV6-7 to TRBJ2-7; 7 bases are shared with TRBD1. TRBV6-7 is an ORF, and what it does is uncertain. This CDR3 has 14 amino acids. V trimming: 0 bases; J trimming: 5 bases; junction bases outside the gene matches: 4.

This clonotype was seen repeatedly, ten times or more. The rearrangement links TRBV18 to TRBJ1-1; TRBD1 is a possible D gene (6 bases). This CDR3 spans 14 amino acids. Trimming took off 9 bases at V and 3 bases at J, with 17 bases between the two ends. Germline CDR1 is KGHSH and CDR2 is LQKENI. DNA of the CDR3: TGTGCCAGTAGTGGAACAGGGTTGGACACTGAAGCTTTCTTT. Translating gives CASSGTGLDTEAFF.